Following are 19 T cell receptor beta chains from one sample sequenced in a study of blood T cells in healthy people across ages. Through a sample-barcoded 5' primer and a J-beta primer mix, a second PCR was run for roughly 6 to 12 cycles. TCRdb re-called the 5' RACE reads with MiXCR, one entry per CDR3 protein. This sample has 1.4 million or so distinct CDR3 sequences, with 40% to 45% found just once. The sequenced sample consisted of blood. Receptors originate from a woman in her late teens or twenties in good health.

The rearrangement links TRBV7-8 to TRBJ1-2, with 8 bases aligning to TRBD1. Germline values: CDR1 SGHVS, CDR2 FQNEAQ. V was pared by 2 bases and J by 5 bases, with 7 bases of the junction left unmatched. This CDR3 has 15 residues. The CDR3 reads CASSLSGTGVYGYTF. CDR3 DNA sequence: TGTGCCAGCAGCTTATCCGGGACAGGCGTTTATGGCTACACCTTC.

The J gene is TRBJ2-3, the V gene TRBV2; 10 bases match TRBD2. V shed 6 bases, J shed 5 bases, and the junction held 8 bases outside the gene matches. Looked up from germline, CDR1 is SNHLY and CDR2 is FYNNEI. This CDR3 contains 15 residues. CDR3 DNA sequence: TGTGCCAGCAGCAGTCTAGCGGGGGCCGGAGATACGCAGTATTTT. Translated, it gives CASSSLAGAGDTQYF.

The gene calls are TRBV10-3 and TRBJ1-4; D is uncertain. Germline-derived CDR1 and CDR2 are ENHRY and SYGVKD. This CDR3 is 13 amino acids long. V lost 6 bases and J lost 5, with 10 bases in between. The CDR3: CAIRDAWNEKLFF. CDR3 in DNA: TGTGCCATCAGGGACGCCTGGAATGAAAAACTGTTTTTT.

There are a few counts of this clonotype. The genes are TRBV4-3 and TRBJ1-6, with D hard to call. V was cut by 0 bases and J by 7 bases, with 22 bases left in between. The CDR3 is 19 residues long. CDR1 is LGHNA and CDR2 is YSLEER in the germline V gene. CDR3 sequence reads: CASSQDPFPLIQGNSPLHF. In DNA, the CDR3 is TGCGCCAGCAGCCAAGATCCCTTTCCATTGATACAAGGCAATTCACCCCTCCACTTT.

A few counts support this clonotype. The chain is built from TRBV9 and TRBJ1-5; TRBD1 is a possible D gene (5 bases). The CDR3 consists of 14 residues. Germline V gene lookup returns CDR1 SGDLS and CDR2 YYNGEE. The ends were cut back, 0 bases at V and 6 bases at J, with 10 bases in the middle. The CDR3: CASSVASQGQPQHF. The DNA for the CDR3 is TGTGCCAGCAGCGTAGCTAGTCAGGGTCAGCCCCAGCATTTT.

J is TRBJ2-5 and V is TRBV7-6, with 14 bases that match TRBD2. This CDR3 is built from 15 residues. The germline gives CDR1 SGHVS, CDR2 FNYEAQ. With 3 bases clipped from V and 7 bases from J, the junction kept 4 bases outside the gene matches. CDR3 residues: CASSLGTSGGGTQYF. In nucleotides, the CDR3 is TGTGCCAGCAGCTTGGGGACTAGCGGGGGAGGGACCCAGTACTTC. The full variable domain, with the rest looked up from reference TRBV7-6 and TRBJ2-5, is GAGVSQSPRYKVTKRGQDVALRCDPISGHVSLYWYRQALGQGPEFLTYFNYEAQQDKSGLPNDRFSAERPEGSISTLTIQRTEQRDSAMYRCASSLGTSGGGTQYFGPGTRLLVL.

V usage is TRBV20-1 and J usage is TRBJ1-2, with a tentative D call TRBD1 (6 bases). Germline CDR1 and CDR2: DFQATT and SNEGSKA (reference sequence). The CDR3 loop spans 13 amino acids. The germline V and J ends were trimmed by 2 bases and 2 bases, with 9 bases remaining between them. The CDR3 is CSARQGINYGYTF. The CDR3 nucleotides are TGCAGTGCTAGACAGGGGATAAACTATGGCTACACCTTC.

This clonotype was recorded a few times. The rearrangement uses TRBV15 and TRBJ2-1, with 7 bases aligning to TRBD2. V lost 0 bases to trimming and J lost 7 bases; unmatched junction nucleotides: 6. The CDR3 loop spans 15 amino acids. Per the germline V gene, CDR1 is LNHNV and CDR2 is YYDKDF (reference sequence). Written as DNA, the CDR3 is TGTGCCACCAGCAGAGAAGGGCGGGAGATTAATGAGCAGTTCTTC. This encodes CATSREGREINEQFF.

The gene calls are TRBV5-5 and TRBJ2-5, with a weak D call TRBD2 (5 bases). This CDR3 has 15 residues. Per the germline V gene, CDR1 is SGHKS and CDR2 is YYEKEE (reference sequence). V dropped 0 bases and J dropped 2 bases, with 11 bases sitting between them. CDR3 in amino acids: CASSLADWIQETQYF. As DNA, the CDR3 is TGTGCCAGCAGCTTGGCGGACTGGATACAAGAGACCCAGTACTTC.

The V and J genes are TRBV4-2 and TRBJ1-2; no definite D call. The CDR3 is 17 residues long. Looked up from germline, CDR1 is LGHNA and CDR2 is YNFKEQ. The V end was cut by 1 base, the J end by 6 bases, with 21 bases between. The CDR3 loop reads CASSQVIRAGRIDGYTF. CDR3 DNA sequence: TGTGCCAGCAGCCAAGTGATCCGGGCAGGACGAATAGATGGCTACACCTTC.

This clonotype was detected a few times. The V call is TRBV28, the J call TRBJ2-5; 8 bases are a match to TRBD1. Germline lookup yields CDR1 MDHEN and CDR2 SYDVKM. This CDR3 is 16 amino acids long. The V segment lost 7 bases and the J segment 1 base; nucleotides outside the gene matches: 11. CDR3 DNA sequence: TGTGCCAGCACTTTCGGGACAGGCTCCCTCCAAGAGACCCAGTACTTC. Translation: CASTFGTGSLQETQYF.

The chain carries TRBV20-1 and TRBJ2-1; TRBD1 is a possible D gene (5 bases). Germline V gives CDR1 DFQATT, CDR2 SNEGSKA (reference sequence). Trimming stripped 0 bases from V and 6 bases from J, with 12 bases between. The CDR3 contains 14 residues. CDR3 sequence reads: CSARDREVINEQFF. As DNA, the CDR3 is TGCAGTGCTAGAGACAGGGAAGTAATCAATGAGCAGTTCTTC.

This chain joins TRBV2 and TRBJ2-1; D is unresolved. Trimming pared 4 bases from V and 7 bases from J, leaving 5 bases between. Germline-derived CDR1 and CDR2 are SNHLY and FYNNEI. The CDR3 totals 11 residues. In nucleotides, the CDR3 is TGTGCCAGCAGTGCCCGGAATGAGCAGTTCTTC. Protein product: CASSARNEQFF.

The gene calls are TRBV15 and TRBJ1-5; D not resolved. The germline CDR1 and CDR2 sequences are LNHNV and YYDKDF (reference sequence). V gave up 3 bases and J gave up 4 bases, with 13 bases separating them. This CDR3 region has 15 residues. The CDR3 nucleotides are TGTGCCACCAGCAGTCGCGACGGTGGGAATCAGCCCCAGCATTTT. As protein: CATSSRDGGNQPQHF.

This clonotype was seen more than once but under ten times. J is TRBJ1-2 and V is TRBV20-1; maybe TRBD1 (5 bases). Germline V CDR1 and CDR2: DFQATT, SNEGSKA (reference sequence). Between the trimmed V and J ends, which lost 5 bases and 6 bases, there was a span of 16 bases. CDR3 length equals 13 residues. CDR3 sequence reads: CSAFLTGTNGYTF. The DNA for the CDR3 is TGCAGTGCTTTTCTGACCGGGACGAATGGCTACACCTTC.

This clonotype has more than one count but fewer than ten. This CDR3 reads CASKDGTGGYQPQHF. The CDR3 nucleotides read TGTGCCAGTAAGGACGGGACAGGGGGCTATCAGCCCCAGCATTTT. The chain recombines TRBV19 with TRBJ1-5; 12 positions agree with TRBD1. CDR1 is LNHDA and CDR2 is SQIVND in the germline V gene (reference sequence). The CDR3 covers 15 residues. V shed 7 bases, J shed 5 bases, and the junction held 6 bases outside the gene matches.

The J gene is TRBJ1-5, the V gene TRBV20-1, with 7 bases fitting TRBD1. CDR1 is DFQATT, CDR2 SNEGSKA, per germline (reference sequence). The CDR3 is made up of 14 amino acids. V lost 3 bases to trimming and J lost 6 bases; unmatched junction nucleotides: 8. CDR3: CSARSEQGGQPQHF. The DNA of the CDR3 is TGCAGTGCTAGGAGTGAGCAGGGGGGTCAGCCCCAGCATTTT.

This clonotype has only a few counts. This chain joins TRBV30 and TRBJ2-2; D unresolved. Deletions cut 5 bases from V and 6 bases from J, with 4 bases between. This CDR3 comprises 10 residues. The V gene's germline CDR1 is GTSNPN and CDR2 SVGIG (reference sequence). The CDR3: CAWGPGELFF. The CDR3 DNA is TGTGCCTGGGGCCCCGGGGAGCTGTTTTTT.

This clonotype was seen repeatedly, ten times or more. The chain employs TRBV4-1 and TRBJ1-1, with D possibly TRBD1 on 5 matching bases. The CDR3 contains 17 residues. The germline V gene encodes CDR1 MGHRA and CDR2 YSYEKL. The V end was cut by 5 bases, the J end by 0 bases, with 19 bases between. The CDR3 DNA is TGCGCCAGCAGCTCCCAAAGGGGCGATATTATGAACACTGAAGCTTTCTTT. It specifies CASSSQRGDIMNTEAFF.